The next 27 T cell receptor beta chains were all read from a single sample in a study of cytomegalovirus exposure and HLA in healthy donors. In the PCR, 60 Vbeta and 13 Jbeta primers were used. Libraries were prepared by immunoSEQ multiplex PCR; TCRdb keeps only in-frame clonotypes and omits some of them. Among about 120,000 clones listed, around 84% were seen once. Sequencing was done on a sample of PBMCs. Receptors were obtained from a woman aged 40 to 55 in good health and CMV-seronegative.

This clone appeared a single time. The V gene is TRBV6-5, the J gene TRBJ2-7, with D possibly TRBD2 on 5 matching bases. V lost 1 base to trimming and J lost 6 bases, with 13 bases between them. Germline CDR1 reads MNHEY; CDR2 reads SVGAGI. This CDR3 contains 14 residues. This CDR3 is CASSYLEGPGEQYF. The DNA of the CDR3 is TGTGCCAGCAGTTACTTAGAGGGTCCGGGCGAGCAGTACTTC.

The rearrangement uses TRBV28 and TRBJ2-3; TRBD2 might be the D (7 bases). Trimming took 6 bases from V and 4 from J, leaving 20 bases between them. CDR3 length: 16 amino acids. CDR1 is MDHEN and CDR2 is SYDVKM in the germline V gene. The CDR3 loop reads CASRDTRRGRADTQYF. The DNA for the CDR3 is TGTGCCAGCAGGGACACTAGGAGGGGGAGGGCAGATACGCAGTATTTT. Together with reference TRBV28 and TRBJ2-3, the CDR3 gives the full variable domain: DVKVTQSSRYLVKRTGEKVFLECVQDMDHENMFWYRQDPGLGLRLIYFSYDVKMKEKGDIPEGYSVSREKKERFSLILESASTNQTSMYLCASRDTRRGRADTQYFGPGTRLTVL.

This clone was seen a few times. V and J are TRBV9 and TRBJ2-7, with D tentatively TRBD2 (5 bases). Trimming left V 0 bases short and J 0 bases short, with 10 bases between. The germline CDR1 and CDR2 sequences are SGDLS and YYNGEE. The CDR3 extends over 15 amino acids. This CDR3 is CASSVEAGISYEQYF. The CDR3 region has the DNA TGTGCCAGCAGCGTAGAGGCGGGTATCTCCTACGAGCAGTACTTC.

This clone came up a few times. The chain joins TRBV4-1 to TRBJ2-1; perhaps TRBD2 as D (5 bases). V was pared by 0 bases and J by 9 bases, with 12 bases between. Looked up from germline, CDR1 is MGHRA and CDR2 is YSYEKL. CDR3 length: 14 amino acids. CDR3 region: CASSQEWIAGEQFF. CDR3 sequence (DNA): TGCGCCAGCAGCCAAGAGTGGATTGCGGGTGAGCAGTTCTTC.

V and J are TRBV7-9 and TRBJ2-7; TRBD2 agrees at 11 bases. This CDR3 region has 16 residues. Germline CDR1 reads SEHNR; CDR2 reads FQNEAQ (reference sequence). V shed 5 bases, J shed 0 bases, and the junction held 6 bases outside the gene matches. The CDR3 DNA follows: TGTGCCAGCAGCCCGACTAGCGGGATTAACTCCTACGAGCAGTACTTC. This codes for CASSPTSGINSYEQYF.

This clone was seen a handful of times. The chain recombines TRBV4-2 with TRBJ1-4; 11 bases line up with TRBD1. The J segment lost 8 bases and the V segment lost 2 bases, leaving 4 bases of the junction unmatched. CDR3 length: 15 residues. CDR1 and CDR2 (germline): LGHNA, YNFKEQ. DNA for the CDR3: TGTGCCAGCAGCCAATCCGGGACAGGGGGGGAAAAACTGTTTTTT. This encodes CASSQSGTGGEKLFF.

The chain employs TRBV27 and TRBJ2-1, with 9 bases lining up with TRBD1. CDR1 MNHEY and CDR2 SMNVEV come from the germline V gene (reference sequence). The CDR3 is 15 residues long. The junction had 9 bases not matched to a gene; V was cut back by 8 bases and J by 4 bases. The CDR3 region is CASSLDRGPYNEQFF. For the CDR3, the DNA is TGTGCCAGCTCATTGGACAGGGGCCCTTACAATGAGCAGTTCTTC.

This chain joins TRBV4-3 and TRBJ2-1; 8 bases map to TRBD2. V was clipped by 2 bases and J by 9 bases; unmatched bases: 6. CDR1 is LGHNA and CDR2 is YSLEER in the germline V gene. This CDR3 region has 14 residues. Written as DNA, the CDR3 is TGCGCCAGCAGCCAACCGGGACTAGGGGTTGAGCAGTTCTTC. Translation: CASSQPGLGVEQFF.

V usage is TRBV5-4 and J usage is TRBJ2-3; no firm D call. Germline values: CDR1 SGHNT, CDR2 YYREEE (reference sequence). CDR3 length: 12 residues. The V and J ends lost 4 bases and 0 bases respectively, with 3 bases between them. The CDR3 here is CASSTSTDTQYF. As DNA, the CDR3 is TGTGCCAGCAGCACTAGCACAGATACGCAGTATTTT.

The rearrangement joins TRBV2 to TRBJ2-1; a possible D gene is TRBD1 (5 bases). In germline, CDR1 is SNHLY, CDR2 FYNNEI. V gave up 10 bases and J gave up 6 bases, with 13 bases separating them. The CDR3 is 12 residues long. Here the CDR3 reads CATETQGNEQFF. CDR3 in DNA: TGTGCCACCGAAACCCAGGGCAATGAGCAGTTCTTC.

This rearrangement joins TRBV4-2 to TRBJ2-7; weak D call: TRBD1 (6 bases). The V end lost 1 base, the J end lost 0 bases, and 10 bases lay between the germline ends. There are 15 residues in the CDR3. Germline values: CDR1 LGHNA, CDR2 YNFKEQ. In DNA, the CDR3 is TGTGCCAGCAGCCAAGGGCAGGGGACCTCCTACGAGCAGTACTTC. This codes for CASSQGQGTSYEQYF.

The chain couples TRBV11-2 to TRBJ2-2; D may be TRBD1 (5 bases). The V end was cut by 8 bases, the J end by 3 bases, with 19 bases between. CDR3 length: 16 residues. Germline-derived CDR1 and CDR2 are SGHAT and FQNNGV. For the CDR3, the DNA is TGTGCCAGCTCATCTCCTGGGGCTGGTGACACCGGGGAGCTGTTTTTT. Its translation: CASSSPGAGDTGELFF.

This clone was seen more than once but under ten times. The V gene is TRBV9, the J gene TRBJ2-1, with TRBD2 matching over 10 bases. V gave up 3 bases and J gave up 8 bases; unmatched junction bases: 8. Per germline, CDR1 SGDLS and CDR2 YYNGEE. The CDR3 is 15 residues long. CDR3 bases: TGTGCCAGCAGCGGGAGGTCTAGCGGGAGTTATGAGCAGTTCTTC. Translating it yields CASSGRSSGSYEQFF.

This clone was recorded only once. The V and J genes are TRBV4-2 and TRBJ2-7; perhaps TRBD1 as D (6 bases). The V and J ends lost 4 bases and 4 bases respectively, with 20 bases between them. Per the germline V gene, CDR1 is LGHNA and CDR2 is YNFKEQ. The length of the CDR3 is 16 residues. CDR3 residues: CASSRNREGPSYEQYF. As DNA, the CDR3 is TGTGCCAGCAGCCGAAACAGGGAAGGGCCTTCTTACGAGCAGTACTTC.

The chain is built from TRBV27 and TRBJ2-7, with 10 positions matching TRBD1. Unmatched junction bases numbered 4, after V lost 3 bases and J lost 5 bases. Germline V lookup: CDR1 MNHEY, CDR2 SMNVEV (reference sequence). The CDR3 covers 14 residues. CDR3 protein: CASSFGTGVNEQYF. The CDR3 bases are TGTGCCAGCAGTTTCGGGACAGGGGTCAACGAGCAGTACTTC.

The rearrangement links TRBV28 to TRBJ2-3; TRBD1 matches 9 bases. The CDR3 runs 15 residues. CDR1 MDHEN and CDR2 SYDVKM come from the germline V gene. The V segment lost 4 bases and the J segment 3 bases; nucleotides outside the gene matches: 5. DNA of the CDR3: TGTGCCAGCAGTTCCCGACAGGGGGTGACAGATACGCAGTATTTT. Translating gives CASSSRQGVTDTQYF.

V and J are TRBV7-3 and TRBJ2-3, with a possible D match to TRBD1 (7 bases). V lost 5 bases and J lost 5, with 11 bases in between. Germline loops: CDR1 SGHTA, CDR2 FQGTGA. The CDR3 sequence is 13 residues long. CDR3 amino acids: CASSAQGGDTQYF. The CDR3 DNA reads as TGTGCCAGCAGCGCCCAGGGGGGAGATACGCAGTATTTT.

The V and J genes are TRBV19 and TRBJ2-5, with 8 bases that match TRBD1. The J call is doubtful: the DNA matches TRBJ2-7 better. This CDR3 has 14 amino acids. CDR1 is LNHDA, CDR2 SQIVND, per germline (reference sequence). The CDR3 spells CASSIDRGPYEQYF. DNA of the CDR3: TGTGCCAGTAGTATCGACAGGGGACCCTACGAGCAGTACTTC.

V is TRBV6-1 and J is TRBJ2-7; tentative D call: TRBD1 (5 bases). The germline V and J ends were trimmed by 2 bases and 0 bases, with 11 bases remaining between them. The CDR3 extends over 15 amino acids. Germline-derived CDR1 and CDR2 are MNHNS and SASEGT. The CDR3 reads CASSELVTASYEQYF. The CDR3 DNA reads TGTGCCAGCAGTGAATTGGTGACAGCCTCCTACGAGCAGTACTTC.

The V call is TRBV6-1, the J call TRBJ2-7; no clear D. The CDR3 consists of 14 residues. Germline CDR1 MNHNS, CDR2 SASEGT. The ends were cut back, 5 bases at V and 6 bases at J, with 17 bases in the middle. The DNA for the CDR3 is TGTGCCAGCAGTCTTCTAACACATTCGGGCGAGCAGTACTTC. Translated: CASSLLTHSGEQYF.

V is TRBV7-2 and J is TRBJ1-5, with 7 positions matching TRBD1. The junction had 2 bases not matched to a gene; V was cut back by 4 bases and J by 5 bases. CDR1 and CDR2 (germline): SGHTA, FQGNSA. The CDR3 length is 13 residues. CDR3 region: CASSSDRDQPQHF. Written as DNA, the CDR3 is TGTGCCAGCAGCTCTGACAGGGATCAGCCCCAGCATTTT.

This clone was counted once. Mismatch with germline at one junction end may stem from a read error. The chain couples TRBV2 to TRBJ2-6; TRBD1 might be the D (5 bases). Germline V gives CDR1 SNHLY, CDR2 FYNNEI. The CDR3 totals 13 residues. In nucleotides, the CDR3 is TGTGCCAGCAGCCTCTCTGGGGCCAACGGCCTGACTTTC. Its translation is CASSLSGANGLTF. The full variable domain, its missing parts supplied by reference TRBV2 and TRBJ2-6, is EPEVTQTPSHQVTQMGQEVILRCVPISNHLYFYWYRQILGQKVEFLVSFYNNEISEKSEIFDDQFSVERPDGSNFTLKIRSTKLEDSAMYFCASSLSGANGLTFGAGSRLTVL.

This clone has a handful of counts. The rearrangement joins TRBV7-8 to TRBJ2-7; 9 positions match TRBD2. Germline V lookup: CDR1 SGHVS, CDR2 FQNEAQ. Trimming removed 4 bases from V and 3 bases from J; junction bases left unmatched: 10. This CDR3 spans 16 amino acids. The CDR3 sequence: CASSWASGTVGYEQYF. For the CDR3, the DNA is TGTGCCAGCAGCTGGGCTAGCGGGACAGTCGGCTACGAGCAGTACTTC. Variable domain in full (rest from reference TRBV7-8 and TRBJ2-7): GAGVSQSPRYKVAKRGQDVALRCDPISGHVSLFWYQQALGQGPEFLTYFQNEAQLDKSGLPSDRFFAERPEGSVSTLKIQRTQQEDSAVYLCASSWASGTVGYEQYFGPGTRLTVT.

V and J are TRBV5-6 and TRBJ2-7; 7 bases line up with TRBD1. In germline, CDR1 is SGHDT, CDR2 YYEEEE. The CDR3 is made up of 12 amino acids. With 2 bases clipped from V and 6 bases from J, the junction kept 2 bases outside the gene matches. The CDR3 nucleotides are TGTGCCAGCAGCTTCGACAGGGTCGAGCAGTACTTC. Amino acids: CASSFDRVEQYF.

The chain combines TRBV28 with TRBJ1-2, with D possibly TRBD1 on 5 matching bases. CDR3 size: 16 residues. V gave up 6 bases and J gave up 4 bases, with 21 bases separating them. Germline V gene lookup returns CDR1 MDHEN and CDR2 SYDVKM. CDR3 nucleotides: TGTGCCAGCAGGGAGACCCGGGGGGGAATTATCTATGGCTACACCTTC. It yields the protein CASRETRGGIIYGYTF.

The chain combines TRBV29-1 with TRBJ1-2; a weak D match, TRBD1 (6 bases). V lost 4 bases, J lost 5 bases, and 11 bases lay in between. The CDR3 extends over 12 amino acids. CDR1 is SQVTM, CDR2 ANQGSEA, per germline. The DNA for the CDR3 is TGCAGCGTTGTTCGACAGGATTATGGCTACACCTTC. Amino acid sequence: CSVVRQDYGYTF.

This chain joins TRBV6-5 and TRBJ1-2, with a possible D match to TRBD1 (5 bases). CDR1 and CDR2 (germline): MNHEY, SVGAGI. This CDR3 is built from 15 residues. V gave up 0 bases and J gave up 3 bases, with 11 bases separating them. The CDR3 DNA reads as TGTGCCAGCAGTTACTCAACAGGTGGCGACTATGGCTACACCTTC. Translated, it gives CASSYSTGGDYGYTF.